A selection of T cell receptor beta chains follows, all from one sample in a study of CD8 T cells in ankylosing spondylitis. MiXCR, applied by TCRdb to the 5' RACE reads, yields one record per CDR3 protein. In the table there are approximately 45,000 distinct CDR3 sequences, approximately 3.6% of which are singletons. Source material: blood, either unsorted or a sorted T cell fraction (not recorded which). The receptors were gathered from a female donor with ankylosing spondylitis or in good health (not recorded which). Both conserved end residues are part of each CDR3. Each record gives: J gene, CDR3 length, D gene, V gene, clone size, CDR3 protein, CDR3 DNA. A D gene is named only where the DNA matches it firmly. Some rows have no size entry. The others give once, few or many, or a class for an expanded clone.

TRBJ1-4,15,-,TRBV9,medium-sized,CASSVSSTTNEKLFF,TGTGCCAGCAGCGTATCCTCCACAACTAATGAAAAACTGTTTTTT
TRBJ1-5,15,-,TRBV9,many,CASSVGVLSNQPQHF,TGTGCCAGCAGCGTAGGTGTACTTAGCAATCAGCCCCAGCATTTT
TRBJ2-7,14,TRBD1,TRBV10-1,many,CASSDSGGTYEQYF,TGCGCCAGCAGTGACTCAGGGGGCACCTACGAGCAGTACTTC
TRBJ2-2,16,-,TRBV9,many,CASSVAGVEYTGELFF,TGTGCCAGCAGCGTAGCGGGGGTTGAATACACCGGGGAGCTGTTTTTT
TRBJ2-2,17,TRBD2,TRBV9,many,CASSAPGTSGPFGELFF,TGTGCCAGCAGCGCCCCCGGGACTAGCGGGCCCTTCGGGGAGCTGTTTTTT
TRBJ1-6,15,TRBD1,TRBV9,many,CASSVGRQGDSPLHF,TGTGCCAGCAGCGTCGGGAGACAGGGCGATTCACCCCTCCACTTT
TRBJ1-2,16,TRBD1,TRBV9,many,CASSAEGQGGTYGYTF,TGTGCCAGCAGCGCGGAGGGGCAGGGGGGTACCTATGGCTACACCTTC
TRBJ1-3,13,-,TRBV9,many,CASSPAPGNTIYF,TGTGCCAGCAGCCCAGCGCCGGGAAACACCATATATTTT
TRBJ1-2,11,-,TRBV9,medium-sized,CASSVNGGYTF,TGTGCCAGCAGCGTAAACGGTGGCTACACCTTC
TRBJ1-2,12,-,TRBV9,many,CASSYDTYGYTF,TGTGCCAGCAGCTATGACACATATGGCTACACCTTC
TRBJ2-1,14,-,TRBV9,few,CASSEGPAPWEQFF,TGTGCCAGCAGCGAGGGCCCTGCCCCCTGGGAGCAGTTCTTC
TRBJ2-6,17,-,TRBV9,many,CASSPRELRSGANVLTF,TGTGCCAGCAGCCCACGCGAACTACGCTCTGGGGCCAACGTCCTGACTTTC
TRBJ2-7,14,-,TRBV9,many,CASSGTGSAYEQYF,TGTGCCAGCAGCGGAACAGGGAGTGCCTACGAGCAGTACTTC
TRBJ2-5,13,-,TRBV9,many,CASSPRTGETQYF,TGTGCCAGCAGCCCCCGAACGGGAGAGACCCAGTACTTC
TRBJ1-5,16,TRBD1,TRBV6-7,many,CASISQKVTGAQPQHF,TGTGCCAGCATCTCCCAGAAGGTGACAGGGGCTCAGCCCCAGCATTTT
TRBJ2-7,13,-,TRBV9,-,CASGGQSSYEQYF,TGTGCCAGCGGGGGGCAGAGCTCCTACGAGCAGTACTTC
TRBJ1-1,14,TRBD1,TRBV9,-,CASSPGQGGTEAFF,TGTGCCAGCAGCCCCGGACAGGGTGGAACTGAAGCTTTCTTT
TRBJ2-5,14,TRBD1,TRBV9,many,CASSLQGDQETQYF,TGTGCCAGCAGCCTCCAGGGGGACCAAGAGACCCAGTACTTC
TRBJ2-7,15,-,TRBV9,-,CASSESVDGSYEQYF,TGTGCCAGCAGCGAGTCGGTCGACGGCTCCTACGAGCAGTACTTC
TRBJ2-2,16,-,TRBV9,many,CASSQDRGAYTGELFF,TGTGCCAGCAGCCAAGACCGCGGGGCCTACACCGGGGAGCTGTTTTTT
TRBJ2-1,12,-,TRBV9,many,CASSVANNEQFF,TGTGCCAGCAGCGTAGCTAACAATGAGCAGTTCTTC
TRBJ2-1,18,-,TRBV9,few,CASSVVGLGSGTYNEQFF,TGTGCCAGCAGCGTAGTAGGTTTGGGTAGCGGCACCTACAATGAGCAGTTCTTC
TRBJ1-1,14,TRBD1,TRBV9,medium-sized,CASSAGGKVTEAFF,TGTGCCAGCAGCGCAGGGGGTAAGGTCACTGAAGCTTTCTTT
TRBJ1-2,15,-,TRBV9,many,CASSVVSVTADGYTF,TGTGCCAGCAGCGTAGTATCTGTGACAGCTGATGGCTACACCTTC
TRBJ2-3,14,-,TRBV9,many,CASSVRDSRDTQYF,TGTGCCAGCAGCGTAAGGGATAGCAGGGATACGCAGTATTTT
TRBJ2-3,16,-,TRBV9,many,CASSVGTGMIGDTQYF,TGTGCCAGCAGCGTAGGGACGGGGATGATCGGAGATACGCAGTATTTT
TRBJ1-3,17,-,TRBV9,many,CASTVEPGPSSGNTIYF,TGTGCCAGCACCGTTGAGCCGGGCCCTTCCTCTGGAAACACCATATATTTT
TRBJ2-1,15,TRBD2,TRBV9,many,CASSPGLAGGNEQFF,TGTGCCAGCAGCCCGGGACTAGCGGGGGGCAATGAGCAGTTCTTC